Detailed here is one T cell receptor beta chain. No antigen is known for it. This CDR3 has 16 amino acids. V was pared by 4 bases and J by 1 base, with 8 bases of the junction left unmatched. CDR1 is SGHRS, CDR2 YFSETQ, per germline. The sample comes from a study of CD8+ T cells in alopecia areata. Findings and caveats of the study: Compared with mice, patients displayed less clear TCR sharing, possibly for HLA-related reasons. An increase in clonality over normal scalp was evident in lesional scalp, especially alopecia totalis/universalis. Normal-skin resident alphabeta T cells also appear among scalp sample sequences.

After isolation, RNA underwent reverse transcription to generate cDNA as the sequencing template. Clones were read by immunoSEQ multiplex PCR, and TCRdb kept only the in-frame ones, dropping some. The sample has about 200,000 clones; about 61% are singletons. Separation by sorting yielded CD4+ and CD8+ T cells from PBMCs. This chain uses TRBV5-1 with TRBJ2-7; 10 positions match TRBD1. The sequenced sample consisted of CD8+ T cells sorted from blood. The clonotype was recovered from a human donor in good health. CDR3 nucleotides: TGCGCCAGCAGCGTCTCCGGGACAGGGGCTTCCTACGAGCAGTACTTC. Translating it yields CASSVSGTGASYEQYF.